The 28 T cell receptor beta chains in this list originate from one sample, sequenced in a study of early T cells in non-severe SARS-CoV-2 infection. MiXCR, run by TCRdb on the 5' RACE reads, gives a single entry per CDR3 protein. Among over 25,000 distinct CDR3 sequences listed, around 7% were seen once. Input material: whole blood. The receptors come from an adult who was a healthcare worker with PCR-confirmed SARS-CoV-2 infection or an uninfected control (not recorded which).

In this sample, this clonotype turned up many times. The genes are TRBV11-2 and TRBJ2-2; TRBD2 might be the D (5 bases). Germline V CDR1 and CDR2: SGHAT, FQNNGV. Trimming left V 4 bases short and J 5 bases short, with 11 bases between. The CDR3 is made up of 14 amino acids. The CDR3 bases are TGTGCCAGCAGCTATGAGAGAGGGACCGGGGAGCTGTTTTTT. Its protein is CASSYERGTGELFF.

This clonotype was counted only a few times. The rearrangement joins TRBV12-3 or TRBV12-4 to TRBJ2-1; 8 nucleotides match TRBD2. This CDR3 comprises 15 residues. V shed 5 bases and J 3 bases; nucleotides not matched to a gene: 6. The CDR3 DNA reads TGTGCCAGCAGTCCGACTAGCGATGGCTACAATGAGCAGTTCTTC. This gives the protein CASSPTSDGYNEQFF.

Many counts were recorded for this clonotype. The chain uses TRBV7-3 and TRBJ2-3; no firm D call. V gave up 1 base and J gave up 6 bases, with 14 bases separating them. CDR1 is SGHTA and CDR2 is FQGTGA in the germline V gene. The CDR3 covers 15 residues. The CDR3 sequence: CASSLSPDLGDTQYF. The CDR3 DNA is TGTGCCAGCAGCTTAAGTCCCGATCTTGGGGATACGCAGTATTTT.

This clonotype was detected many times. The chain is built from TRBV13 and TRBJ2-1, with a tentative D call TRBD2 (6 bases). Germline CDR1 is PRHDT and CDR2 is FYEKMQ (reference sequence). The V end was cut by 5 bases, the J end by 3 bases, with 14 bases between. The CDR3 covers 15 residues. CDR3 amino acids: CASSPPGLYYNEQFF. CDR3 DNA sequence: TGTGCCAGCAGCCCACCGGGACTGTACTACAATGAGCAGTTCTTC.

The chain employs TRBV4-2 and TRBJ2-7, with unresolved D. CDR1 and CDR2 (germline): LGHNA, YNFKEQ. V lost 6 bases and J lost 0, with 12 bases in between. The CDR3 extends over 14 amino acids. The CDR3 coding sequence is TGTGCCAGCAGACCAACACGGAGCTCCTACGAGCAGTACTTC. It is translated as CASRPTRSSYEQYF.

This clonotype has more than one count but fewer than ten. V gene TRBV6-5 combines with J gene TRBJ2-7, with D tentatively TRBD1 (5 bases). The CDR3 runs 17 residues. The germline V and J ends were trimmed by 2 bases and 2 bases, with 19 bases remaining between them. Germline CDR1 MNHEY, CDR2 SVGAGI. The CDR3 loop is CASSYTRPGLGPYEQYF. The CDR3 DNA follows: TGTGCCAGCAGTTACACGCGCCCAGGGTTAGGCCCCTACGAGCAGTACTTC.

This clonotype was picked up a small number of times. The chain uses TRBV20-1 and TRBJ2-7; 7 nucleotides line up with TRBD1. V was clipped by 4 bases and J by 2 bases; unmatched bases: 8. The CDR3 totals 14 residues. Germline CDR1 reads DFQATT; CDR2 reads SNEGSKA (reference sequence). CDR3 amino acids: CSATIYRGPYEQYF. CDR3 nucleotides: TGCAGTGCTACCATTTACAGGGGACCCTACGAGCAGTACTTC.

This clonotype was picked up many times. This chain connects TRBV21-1 to TRBJ2-1; the table assigns TRBD2, which was not confirmed against the DNA. TRBV21-1 is annotated as a pseudogene. The length of the CDR3 is 15 residues. The CDR3 bases are TGTGCCAGCAGCATGGCGGCGGGAGGGCCCAATGAGCAGTTCTTC. Residues: CASSMAAGGPNEQFF.

The chain links TRBV27 to TRBJ1-1; D is undetermined. V lost 6 bases, J lost 1 base, and 12 bases lay in between. Germline V gene lookup returns CDR1 MNHEY and CDR2 SMNVEV (reference sequence). This CDR3 comprises 14 residues. The CDR3 sequence: CASRPLTENTEAFF. CDR3 sequence (DNA): TGTGCCAGCAGGCCACTAACAGAGAACACTGAAGCTTTCTTT.

This clonotype appeared many times. The J gene is TRBJ1-1, the V gene TRBV24-1; D is unresolved. Trimming stripped 4 bases from V and 11 bases from J, with 16 bases between. Germline lookup yields CDR1 KGHDR and CDR2 SFDVKD. The CDR3 has 13 amino acids. Here the CDR3 reads CATSDSSVQSAFF. For the CDR3, the DNA is TGTGCCACCAGTGACTCTAGTGTTCAGTCCGCTTTCTTT.

The chain uses TRBV29-1 and TRBJ1-2, with D possibly TRBD1 on 6 matching bases. CDR1 and CDR2 from the germline V gene are SQVTM and ANQGSEA. V was clipped by 8 bases and J by 4 bases, with 14 bases between them. CDR3 size: 12 residues. CDR3 region: CSSYRAGYGYTF. The DNA of the CDR3 is TGCAGCTCGTACAGGGCGGGCTATGGCTACACCTTC.

This clonotype appeared many times. The chain links TRBV6-4 to TRBJ2-6; D not resolved. Trimming shortened V by 2 bases and J by 1 base, and 6 bases separated the two germline ends. The CDR3 is made up of 15 amino acids. Germline lookup yields CDR1 MRHNA and CDR2 SNTAGT. As DNA, the CDR3 is TGTGCCAGCAGTGACGCGAAGTCTGGGGCCAACGTCCTGACTTTC. Translated, it gives CASSDAKSGANVLTF.

Remarks on this clonotype: With a much larger clone just one base away, this may be a read error. The genes are TRBV20-1 and TRBJ2-1, with 8 bases lining up with TRBD2. This CDR3 comprises 14 residues. Germline V CDR1 and CDR2: DFQATT, SNEGSKA (reference sequence). The CDR3 reads CSATSGGSCNEQFF. CDR3 coding DNA: TGCAGTGCTACGAGCGGGGGCTCCTGCAATGAGCAGTTCTTC.

This clonotype has at least ten counts. CDR3: CASSPGAGTGALNEQFF. In DNA, the CDR3 is TGTGCCAGCAGCCCAGGGGCCGGGACAGGGGCCTTAAATGAGCAGTTCTTC. This chain joins TRBV7-6 and TRBJ2-1; 10 bases align to TRBD1. Trimming took 5 bases from V and 7 from J; bases not matched to a gene: 14. This CDR3 region has 17 residues. Germline V lookup: CDR1 SGHVS, CDR2 FNYEAQ.

This clonotype came up a few times. The V gene is TRBV4-1, the J gene TRBJ1-1; no firm D call. This CDR3 has 14 amino acids. V lost 1 base, J lost 5 bases, and 11 bases lay in between. CDR1 is MGHRA, CDR2 YSYEKL, per germline. CDR3 loop: CASSQAGGRTEAFF. CDR3 bases: TGCGCCAGCAGCCAAGCCGGCGGGAGAACTGAAGCTTTCTTT.

This clonotype was found many times. This chain connects TRBV6-5 to TRBJ2-2, with a weak D call TRBD1 (6 bases). CDR1 and CDR2 (germline): MNHEY, SVGAGI. V dropped 6 bases and J dropped 3 bases, with 14 bases sitting between them. This CDR3 contains 15 residues. CDR3 residues: CASRSGTTYTGELFF. CDR3 bases: TGTGCCAGCAGGTCCGGGACAACTTACACCGGGGAGCTGTTTTTT.

In its sample, this clonotype was seen many times. V and J are TRBV10-3 and TRBJ2-7, with 8 bases identical to TRBD2. The CDR3 consists of 15 residues. J gave up 5 bases and V 7 bases, and 13 bases lay outside the gene matches. The germline CDR1 and CDR2 sequences are ENHRY and SYGVKD. CDR3 protein: CAITKSGGESDEQYF. The CDR3, as DNA: TGTGCCATCACAAAGTCCGGGGGGGAGTCCGACGAGCAGTACTTC.

This clonotype was counted many times. The chain links TRBV6-5 to TRBJ1-5; no firm D call. The CDR3 spans 13 residues. Germline CDR1 is MNHEY and CDR2 is SVGAGI. V was clipped by 5 bases and J by 5 bases, with 10 bases between them. DNA for the CDR3: TGTGCCAGCAGTCAGATGACGGATCAGCCCCAGCATTTT. This codes for CASSQMTDQPQHF.

This clonotype was detected only a few times. The chain joins TRBV6-2 or TRBV6-3 to TRBJ2-7, with TRBD1 identical over 12 bases. Trimming cost V 5 bases and J 3 bases; bases outside gene matches: 8. The CDR3 is 16 amino acids. CDR1 and CDR2 (germline): MNHEY, SVGEGT. CDR3 loop: CASSRAGTGGFYEQYF. CDR3 DNA: TGTGCCAGCAGTCGCGCCGGGACAGGGGGCTTCTACGAGCAGTACTTC.

This clonotype was counted only a few times. V gene TRBV5-6 combines with J gene TRBJ1-1, with 7 nucleotides matching TRBD1. With 3 bases clipped from V and 8 bases from J, the junction kept 16 bases outside the gene matches. This CDR3 is built from 16 residues. From germline, CDR1 is SGHDT and CDR2 YYEEEE. In nucleotides, the CDR3 is TGTGCCAGCAGCTATCAGGGACAGCTCGTGGGGACCGAAGCTTTCTTT. This codes for CASSYQGQLVGTEAFF. The complete variable domain, with remaining parts taken from reference TRBV5-6 and TRBJ1-1, reads DAGVTQSPTHLIKTRGQQVTLRCSPKSGHDTVSWYQQALGQGPQFIFQYYEEEERQRGNFPDRFSGHQFPNYSSELNVNALLLGDSALYLCASSYQGQLVGTEAFFGQGTRLTVV.

The CDR3 DNA reads TGCGCCAGCAAGGGAGTTTCAACCCTCGGCAATGAGCAGTTCTTC. As protein: CASKGVSTLGNEQFF. The V gene is TRBV5-1, the J gene TRBJ2-1; possible D gene TRBD2, 5 bases. The germline V gene has CDR1 SGHRS and CDR2 YFSETQ. Trimming took 6 bases from V and 6 from J, leaving 19 bases between them. The CDR3 extends over 15 amino acids.

This clonotype was recorded many times. V and J are TRBV20-1 and TRBJ2-7; 9 nucleotides line up with TRBD2. Germline CDR1 and CDR2: DFQATT and SNEGSKA (reference sequence). The CDR3 loop spans 15 amino acids. This chain's CDR3 is CSAGPFSGSRYEQYF. The CDR3 DNA reads TGCAGCGCCGGACCCTTTAGCGGGAGTCGGTACGAGCAGTACTTC.

This clonotype counts as medium-sized (0.01 to 0.1%). The chain recombines TRBV20-1 with TRBJ2-3; 12 bases agree with TRBD2. Germline V CDR1 and CDR2: DFQATT, SNEGSKA (reference sequence). The trim removed 5 bases at V and 3 bases at J, leaving 6 bases unmatched. This CDR3 comprises 15 residues. The CDR3 nucleotides read TGCAGTGCTTTGTTGGGGACTAGCGGGACAGATACGCAGTATTTT. This sequence encodes CSALLGTSGTDTQYF.

This clonotype was detected a few times. The V and J genes are TRBV10-3 and TRBJ2-5, with a possible D match to TRBD1 (6 bases). Germline CDR1 and CDR2: ENHRY and SYGVKD. The CDR3 has 13 residues. V was trimmed by 4 bases and J by 2 bases, leaving 8 bases between them. Here the CDR3 DNA reads TGTGCCATCAGTGGGACAGATCAAGAGACCCAGTACTTC. Amino acids: CAISGTDQETQYF.

This clonotype was counted at least ten times. This sequence joins TRBV10-3 and TRBJ1-2; 7 nucleotides agree with TRBD1. CDR3 size: 17 residues. The ends lost 0 bases at V and 2 bases at J; junction bases unmatched: 9. Germline CDR1 reads ENHRY; CDR2 reads SYGVKD. The CDR3 coding sequence is TGTGCCATCAGTGAGTCTGGGACAGCCCTATCAAACTATGGCTACACCTTC. Translated, it gives CAISESGTALSNYGYTF.

V and J are TRBV12-1 and TRBJ2-5. TRBV12-1 represents a pseudogene. The CDR3 sequence is 10 residues long. CDR3 protein: CASSFGTQYF. The DNA for the CDR3 is TGTGCCAGCAGCTTTGGGACCCAGTACTTC.

J is TRBJ2-3 and V is TRBV6-4; possibly TRBD1 or TRBD2 for D (5 bases each). The CDR3 loop spans 15 amino acids. From germline, CDR1 is MRHNA and CDR2 SNTAGT. Trimming shortened V by 2 bases and J by 0 bases, and 9 bases separated the two germline ends. The chain's CDR3 is CASSDGTMSTDTQYF. The CDR3 DNA reads as TGTGCCAGCAGTGACGGGACCATGAGCACAGATACGCAGTATTTT.

This clonotype has a handful of counts. The V gene is TRBV30, the J gene TRBJ1-3, with 7 bases lining up with TRBD1. This CDR3 region has 14 residues. Germline V gene lookup returns CDR1 GTSNPN and CDR2 SVGIG (reference sequence). V shed 1 base, J shed 11 bases, and the junction held 11 bases outside the gene matches. The CDR3 loop is CAWSGDSRRTAIYF. The DNA for the CDR3 is TGTGCCTGGAGTGGGGACAGTAGAAGGACGGCCATATATTTT. Combining the CDR3 with reference TRBV30 and TRBJ1-3 gives the whole variable domain SQTIHQWPATLVQPVGSPLSLECTVEGTSNPNLYWYRQAAGRGLQLLFYSVGIGQISSEVPQNLSASRPQDRQFILSSKKLLLSDSGFYLCAWSGDSRRTAIYFGEGSWLTVV.